Each of the 8 T cell receptor beta chains below was sequenced from the same sample in a study of cytomegalovirus exposure and HLA in healthy donors. 13 Jbeta primers and 60 Vbeta primers were used for the PCR. Repertoires were generated with immunoSEQ multiplex PCR, while TCRdb's copy carries only in-frame clones and drops some. The sample lists roughly 110,000 clones; roughly four fifths were seen once. Sample: PBMCs. Receptors originate from a middle-aged man in good health and CMV-seronegative.

The rearrangement joins TRBV27 to TRBJ2-5; TRBD2 matches at 8 bases. J gave up 5 bases and V 3 bases, and 2 bases lay outside the gene matches. Germline V lookup: CDR1 MNHEY, CDR2 SMNVEV (reference sequence). This CDR3 is 13 amino acids long. CDR3 protein: CASSFREGETQYF. The CDR3 DNA reads as TGTGCCAGCAGTTTCCGGGAGGGTGAGACCCAGTACTTC.

In the case of this clone: A junction end diverges from the germline sequence, so it may reflect a read error. The chain is built from TRBV15 and TRBJ1-6; TRBD1 matches 8 bases. The CDR3 covers 15 residues. Germline values: CDR1 LNHNV, CDR2 YYDKDF (reference sequence). CDR3 DNA: TGTGCCACCAGCAGACCAACAGGGGGGAATTCACCCCCCCACTTT. Its protein is CATSRPTGGNSPPHF.

This CDR3 is CASSLATVAYNEQFF. CDR3 coding DNA: TGTGCCAGCAGCTTAGCAACGGTCGCCTACAATGAGCAGTTCTTC. The V and J genes are TRBV11-2 and TRBJ2-1; D remains unclear. Germline values: CDR1 SGHAT, CDR2 FQNNGV. Trimming removed 1 base at V and 2 bases at J, with 9 bases between. This CDR3 has 15 residues.

This chain links TRBV6-5 with TRBJ1-2, with D unclear. The length of the CDR3 is 14 residues. Germline assignment: CDR1 MNHEY and CDR2 SVGAGI. Trimming stripped 6 bases from V and 0 bases from J, with 11 bases between. CDR3 amino acids: CASRRADTNYGYTF. CDR3 DNA sequence: TGTGCCAGCAGGAGGGCAGATACTAACTATGGCTACACCTTC.

The chain carries TRBV5-1 and TRBJ1-2, with 8 positions matching TRBD1. CDR3 length: 13 residues. Germline assignment: CDR1 SGHRS and CDR2 YFSETQ. The V and J ends lost 4 bases and 3 bases, in that order; junction bases with no gene match: 2. The DNA for the CDR3 is TGCGCCAGCAGCGTGGACAGGGACTATGGCTACACCTTC. Its translation: CASSVDRDYGYTF.

The rearrangement joins TRBV4-1 to TRBJ1-4, with D possibly TRBD1 on 6 matching bases. The germline V and J ends were trimmed by 1 base and 8 bases, with 14 bases remaining between them. CDR3 length: 15 residues. Germline V gives CDR1 MGHRA, CDR2 YSYEKL. CDR3 residues: CASSQVNRVGEKLFF. In DNA, the CDR3 is TGCGCCAGCAGCCAAGTAAACAGGGTGGGGGAAAAACTGTTTTTT.

The chain uses TRBV7-9 and TRBJ1-4, with D perhaps TRBD1 (5 bases). V lost 7 bases and J 2 bases, leaving 14 bases between the germline ends. The CDR3 runs 15 residues. Germline V CDR1 and CDR2: SEHNR, FQNEAQ (reference sequence). The CDR3 DNA reads TGTGCCAGCACCCGCTCCGGGACTACTAATGAAAAACTGTTTTTT. Its protein is CASTRSGTTNEKLFF.

The chain employs TRBV2 and TRBJ2-7; TRBD1 matches 9 bases. The V gene end was trimmed by 5 bases and the J gene end by 2 bases; junction bases not matched to a gene: 10. There are 16 residues in the CDR3. Per germline, CDR1 SNHLY and CDR2 FYNNEI. The DNA of the CDR3 is TGTGCCAGCAGTCGAAGGGGGACAGGGACCCCCTACGAGCAGTACGTC. Its translation is CASSRRGTGTPYEQYV.